Listed below are T cell receptor beta chains from one sample, sequenced in a study of metastatic and nonmetastatic thyroid tumors. TCRdb re-analyzed the PCR reads through MiXCR. The table has some 84,000 clones, 8.6% seen once. Sequencing used blood. These receptors originate from a female donor with papillary thyroid cancer or a benign thyroid nodule (not recorded which). Some clones in this sample may be carry-over from other donors' samples. CDR3s include the opening cysteine and the closing phenylalanine or tryptophan. A D gene is named only where the DNA matches it firmly. Size is omitted from some rows. Given values are once, few, many or a class for expanded clones.

TRBJ1-1	many	-	13	TRBV7-6	CASSINSGTEAFF	TGTGCCAGCTCCATAAATTCGGGCACTGAAGCTTTCTTT
TRBJ2-6	-	-	18	TRBV25-1	CASSEQATGLSGANVLTF	TGTGCCAGCAGTGAACAGGCGACAGGCCTCTCTGGGGCCAACGTCCTGACTTTC
TRBJ2-1	many	TRBD1	14	TRBV10-3	CASHRDRGYNEQFF	TGTGCCAGCCATCGGGACAGGGGCTACAATGAGCAGTTCTTC
TRBJ2-5	many	TRBD1	15	TRBV6-1	CASSVDRGTQETQYF	TGTGCCAGCAGTGTAGACAGGGGGACACAAGAGACCCAGTACTTC
TRBJ1-3	many	TRBD1	15	TRBV6-1	CASSPRDRAGNTIYF	TGTGCCAGCAGCCCCCGGGACAGAGCAGGAAACACCATATATTTT
TRBJ1-1	many	TRBD1	16	TRBV6-5	CASSYSTNRQGTEAFF	TGTGCCAGCAGTTACTCGACTAACAGACAGGGGACTGAAGCTTTCTTT
TRBJ2-3	many	-	14	TRBV5-5	CASSLTTHEDTQYF	TGTGCCAGCAGCTTGACCACACATGAAGATACGCAGTATTTT
TRBJ2-5	many	-	14	TRBV5-4	CASSSGLRQETQYF	TGTGCCAGCAGCTCGGGACTCCGCCAAGAGACCCAGTACTTC
TRBJ1-1	many	-	16	TRBV18	CASSPSAQLLNTEAFF	TGTGCCAGCTCACCGAGTGCACAGCTATTGAACACTGAAGCTTTCTTT
TRBJ2-7	many	-	14	TRBV7-9	CASSFSGINYEQYF	TGTGCCAGCAGCTTTTCGGGGATAAACTACGAGCAGTACTTC
TRBJ1-3	many	-	14	TRBV19	CASSMRAFGNTIYF	TGTGCCAGTAGTATGAGAGCTTTTGGAAACACCATATATTTT
TRBJ1-6	medium-sized	-	14	TRBV4-2	CASSQGGSNSPLHF	TGTGCCAGCAGCCAAGGGGGGTCCAACTCACCCCTCCACTTT
TRBJ2-5	many	TRBD2	18	TRBV12-3/TRBV12-4	CASSSRTSGLEGQETQYF	TGTGCCAGCAGCTCGAGGACTAGCGGGTTGGAGGGCCAAGAGACCCAGTACTTC
TRBJ1-2	-	TRBD1	13	TRBV18	CASSPPTGDGYTF	TGTGCCAGCTCACCTCCGACAGGGGATGGCTACACCTTC
TRBJ2-7	-	TRBD2	13	TRBV19	CASSIGREYEQYF	TGTGCCAGTAGTATTGGGAGGGAGTACGAGCAGTACTTC
TRBJ1-1	many	-	14	TRBV4-1	CASSQDQGGTEAFF	TGCGCCAGCAGCCAAGATCAGGGTGGCACTGAAGCTTTCTTT
TRBJ2-3	many	-	15	TRBV7-6	CASSLGQGIADTQYF	TGTGCCAGCAGCTTAGGGCAGGGGATAGCAGATACGCAGTATTTT
TRBJ1-2	many	-	13	TRBV20-1	CSARSRGSYGYTF	TGCAGTGCTAGGAGCAGGGGTTCCTATGGCTACACCTTC
TRBJ2-3	many	TRBD2	14	TRBV3-1	CASSLLSGGDTQYF	TGTGCCAGCAGCCTCCTCTCGGGGGGAGATACGCAGTATTTT
TRBJ1-1	many	-	13	TRBV19	CASSIRQNTEAFF	TGTGCCAGTAGTATTAGGCAGAACACTGAAGCTTTCTTT
TRBJ1-3	many	-	15	TRBV12-3/TRBV12-4	CASSPRWFSGNTIYF	TGTGCCAGCAGTCCCCGGTGGTTCTCTGGAAACACCATATATTTT
TRBJ2-3	many	-	15	TRBV24-1	CATSPRGGDTDTQYF	TGTGCCACCAGTCCTAGGGGGGGAGACACAGATACGCAGTATTTT
TRBJ2-3	many	-	10	TRBV20-1	CSAKTDTQYF	TGCAGTGCCAAGACGGATACGCAGTATTTT
TRBJ2-7	many	TRBD1	14	TRBV7-9	CASSWGQGAYEQYF	TGTGCCAGCAGCTGGGGACAGGGGGCGTACGAGCAGTACTTC
TRBJ1-4	many	-	14	TRBV5-1	CASSLSPINEKLFF	TGCGCCAGCAGCTTGAGCCCCATTAATGAAAAACTGTTTTTT
TRBJ2-2	many	-	13	TRBV6-4	CASSEGETGELFF	TGTGCCAGCAGTGAGGGGGAGACCGGGGAGTTGTTTTTT
TRBJ1-5	many	-	14	TRBV6-5	CASSYSESNQPQHF	TGTGCCAGCAGTTACTCGGAGAGCAATCAGCCCCAGCATTTT
TRBJ1-6	many	-	16	TRBV5-1	CASSLEVARANSPLHF	TGCGCCAGCAGCTTGGAGGTGGCCAGGGCTAATTCACCCCTCCACTTT
TRBJ1-1	many	-	15	TRBV5-1	CASSLAPRTNTEAFF	TGCGCCAGCAGCTTGGCCCCGAGGACGAACACTGAAGCTTTCTTT
TRBJ2-7	medium-sized	-	13	TRBV30	CAWSLGDAYEQYF	TGTGCCTGGAGTCTGGGGGATGCCTACGAGCAGTACTTC
TRBJ2-7	many	TRBD1	15	TRBV12-5	CASGFGTANHYEQYF	TGTGCTAGTGGTTTTGGGACAGCCAACCACTACGAGCAGTACTTC
TRBJ2-7	-	TRBD1	13	TRBV7-2	CASSVGQPYEQYF	TGTGCCAGCAGCGTGGGACAGCCCTACGAGCAGTACTTC
TRBJ2-3	-	TRBD2	17	TRBV3-1	CASSPSGGAGSTDTQYF	TGTGCCAGCAGCCCTAGCGGGGGGGCTGGCAGCACAGATACGCAGTATTTT
TRBJ1-6	many	TRBD1	18	TRBV20-1	CSARDLDRGSSYNSPLHF	TGCAGTGCTAGAGATTTGGACAGGGGCAGCTCCTATAATTCACCCCTCCACTTT
TRBJ1-5	-	-	12	TRBV20-1	CSAKDNNQPQHF	TGCAGTGCTAAGGACAACAATCAGCCCCAGCATTTT